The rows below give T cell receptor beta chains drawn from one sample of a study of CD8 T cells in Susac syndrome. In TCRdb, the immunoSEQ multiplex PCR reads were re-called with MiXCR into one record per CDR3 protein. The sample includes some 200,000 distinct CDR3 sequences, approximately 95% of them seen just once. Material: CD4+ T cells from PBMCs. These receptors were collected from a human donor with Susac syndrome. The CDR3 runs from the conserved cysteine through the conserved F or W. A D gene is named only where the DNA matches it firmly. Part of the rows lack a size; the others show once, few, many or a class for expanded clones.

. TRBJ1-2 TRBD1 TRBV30 CAWSPDRGHGYTF TGTGCCTGGAGCCCCGACAGGGGTCATGGCTACACCTTC
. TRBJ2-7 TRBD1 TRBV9 CASSVSGQGVYEQYF TGTGCCAGCAGCGTATCAGGACAGGGGGTCTACGAGCAGTACTTC
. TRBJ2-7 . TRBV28 CASSPMVSKQYF TGTGCCAGCAGCCCCATGGTCAGCAAGCAGTACTTC
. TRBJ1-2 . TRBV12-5 CASGLVPTQSLGYGYTF TGTGCTAGTGGTTTGGTACCTACACAGTCCTTAGGCTATGGCTACACCTTC
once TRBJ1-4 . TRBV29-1 CSVAWGANEKLFF TGCAGCGTCGCTTGGGGGGCTAATGAAAAACTGTTTTTT
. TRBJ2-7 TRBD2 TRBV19 CASSPNSGASSYEQYF TGTGCCAGTAGTCCGAATAGCGGGGCTTCCTCCTACGAGCAGTACTTC
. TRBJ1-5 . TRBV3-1 CASSARTDNQPQHF TGTGCCAGCAGCGCCAGGACAGATAATCAGCCCCAGCATTTT
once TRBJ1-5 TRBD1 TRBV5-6 CASSLTGSTNQPQHF TGTGCCAGCAGCCTGACAGGGTCAACAAATCAGCCCCAGCATTTT
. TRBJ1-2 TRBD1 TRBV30 CAWSVGGQLYGYTF TGTGCCTGGAGTGTAGGGGGACAGCTTTATGGCTACACCTTC
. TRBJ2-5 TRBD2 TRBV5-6 CASSLREGQETQYF TGTGCCAGCAGCTTGAGGGAGGGCCAAGAGACCCAGTACTTC
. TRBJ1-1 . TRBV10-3 CAISPRTVANTEAFF TGTGCCATCAGCCCAAGAACAGTGGCGAACACTGAAGCTTTCTTT
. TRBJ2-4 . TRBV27 CASSLGGLAKNIQYF TGTGCCAGCAGTTTAGGGGGGCTGGCCAAAAACATTCAGTACTTC
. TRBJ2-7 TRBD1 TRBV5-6 CASSFNLGTGSYEQYF TGTGCCAGCAGCTTCAATCTGGGGACAGGCTCCTACGAGCAGTACTTC
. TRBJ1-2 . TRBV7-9 CASSWDSRGDGYTF TGTGCCAGCAGCTGGGATTCGAGGGGGGATGGCTACACCTTC
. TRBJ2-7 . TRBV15 CATSRDYSYEQYF TGTGCCACCAGCAGAGATTACAGCTACGAGCAGTACTTC
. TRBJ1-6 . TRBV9 CASSAPEAPLHF TGTGCCAGCAGCGCCCCCGAAGCACCCCTCCACTTT
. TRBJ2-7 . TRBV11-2 CASTTRLGNEQYF TGTGCCAGCACCACGCGTCTGGGCAACGAGCAGTACTTC
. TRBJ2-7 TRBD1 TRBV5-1 CASTLFGQGAEQYF TGCGCCAGCACATTGTTTGGACAGGGGGCCGAGCAGTACTTC
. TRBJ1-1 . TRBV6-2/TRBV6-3 CASSYSKGRNTEAFF TGTGCCAGCAGTTACTCCAAAGGCAGGAACACTGAAGCTTTCTTT
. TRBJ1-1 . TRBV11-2 CASSASKANTEAFF TGTGCCAGCAGCGCCTCAAAGGCGAACACTGAAGCTTTCTTT
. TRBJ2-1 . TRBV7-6 CASRLTGSEQFF TGTGCCAGCAGGCTAACAGGGAGTGAGCAGTTCTTC
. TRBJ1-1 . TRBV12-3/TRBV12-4 CASNPRGSTEAFF TGTGCCAGCAACCCCAGGGGATCGACTGAAGCTTTCTTT
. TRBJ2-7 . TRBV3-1 CASSQDPMGRDEQYF TGTGCCAGCAGCCAAGATCCCATGGGACGGGACGAGCAGTACTTC
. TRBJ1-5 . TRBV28 CASSFRQVSSPQHF TGTGCCAGCAGTTTCCGGCAGGTTTCATCTCCCCAGCATTTT
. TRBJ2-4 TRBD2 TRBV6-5 CASSSRLAGVNIQYF TGTGCCAGCAGTTCTAGACTAGCGGGGGTGAACATTCAGTACTTC
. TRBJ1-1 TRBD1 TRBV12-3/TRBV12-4 CASSPWGDRGRPRSSSEAFF TGTGCCAGCAGTCCTTGGGGGGACAGGGGGAGGCCGCGAAGTAGTTCTGAAGCTTTCTTT
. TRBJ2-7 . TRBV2 CASSRTVAYEQYF TGTGCCAGCAGTCGGACGGTCGCCTACGAGCAGTACTTC